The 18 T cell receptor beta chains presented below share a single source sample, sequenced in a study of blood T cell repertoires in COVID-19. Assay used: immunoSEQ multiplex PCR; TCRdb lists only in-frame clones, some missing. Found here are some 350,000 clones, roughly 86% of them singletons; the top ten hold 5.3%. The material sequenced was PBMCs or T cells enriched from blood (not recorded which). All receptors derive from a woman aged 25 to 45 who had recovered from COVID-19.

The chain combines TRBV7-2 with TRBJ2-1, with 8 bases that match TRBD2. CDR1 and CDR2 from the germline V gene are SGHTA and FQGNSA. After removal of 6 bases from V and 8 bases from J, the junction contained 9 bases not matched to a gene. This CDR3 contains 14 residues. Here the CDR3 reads CASRERGSADEQFF. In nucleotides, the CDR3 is TGTGCCAGCAGGGAGCGGGGGTCGGCGGATGAGCAGTTCTTC.

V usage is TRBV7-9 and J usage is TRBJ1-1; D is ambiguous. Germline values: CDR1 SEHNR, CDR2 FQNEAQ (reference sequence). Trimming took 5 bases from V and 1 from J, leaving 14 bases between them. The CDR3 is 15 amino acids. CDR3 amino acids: CASSALGRRNTEAFF. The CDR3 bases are TGTGCCAGCAGCGCACTAGGACGGAGGAACACTGAAGCTTTCTTT.

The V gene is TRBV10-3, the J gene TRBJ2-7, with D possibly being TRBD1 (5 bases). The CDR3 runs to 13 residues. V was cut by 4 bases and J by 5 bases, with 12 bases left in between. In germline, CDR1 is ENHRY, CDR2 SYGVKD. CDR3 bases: TGTGCCATCAGTGGTGTGGCAGGGAACGAGCAGTACTTC. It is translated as CAISGVAGNEQYF.

The CDR3 is CASSQEAGGPYNEQFF. CDR3 bases: TGCGCCAGCAGCCAAGAAGCGGGGGGCCCCTACAATGAGCAGTTCTTC. The chain couples TRBV4-3 to TRBJ2-1; 9 bases line up with TRBD2. CDR3 size: 16 residues. With V trimmed by 0 bases and J by 2 bases, 2 bases remained unmatched. Germline CDR1 LGHNA, CDR2 YSLEER.

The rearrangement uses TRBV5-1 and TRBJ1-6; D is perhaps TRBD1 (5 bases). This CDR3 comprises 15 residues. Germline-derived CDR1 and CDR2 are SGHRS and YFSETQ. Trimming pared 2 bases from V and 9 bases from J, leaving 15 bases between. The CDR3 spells CASSFGGIEGSPLHF. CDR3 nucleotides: TGCGCCAGCAGCTTCGGGGGGATTGAGGGTTCACCCCTCCACTTT. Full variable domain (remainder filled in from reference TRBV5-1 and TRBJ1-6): KAGVTQTPRYLIKTRGQQVTLSCSPISGHRSVSWYQQTPGQGLQFLFEYFSETQRNKGNFPGRFSGRQFSNSRSEMNVSTLELGDSALYLCASSFGGIEGSPLHFGNGTRLTVT.

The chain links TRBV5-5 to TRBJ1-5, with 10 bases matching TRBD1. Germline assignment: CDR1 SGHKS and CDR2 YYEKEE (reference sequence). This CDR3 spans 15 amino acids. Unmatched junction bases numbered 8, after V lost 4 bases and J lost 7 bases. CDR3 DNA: TGTGCCAGCAGCAAGGGACAGGGGCTCGGACAGCCCCAGCATTTT. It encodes CASSKGQGLGQPQHF.

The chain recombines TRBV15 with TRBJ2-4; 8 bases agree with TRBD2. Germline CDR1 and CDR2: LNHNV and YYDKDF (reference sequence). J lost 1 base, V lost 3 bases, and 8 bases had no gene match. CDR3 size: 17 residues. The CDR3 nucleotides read TGTGCCACCAGCAGCATAGCGGGGCTTGGGGCCAAAAACATTCAGTACTTC. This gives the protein CATSSIAGLGAKNIQYF.

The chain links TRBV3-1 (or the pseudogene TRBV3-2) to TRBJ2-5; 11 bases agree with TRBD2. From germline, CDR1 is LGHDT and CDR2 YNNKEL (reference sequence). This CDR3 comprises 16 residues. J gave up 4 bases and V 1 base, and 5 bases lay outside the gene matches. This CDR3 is CASSQVPSGGSETQYF. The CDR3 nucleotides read TGTGCCAGCAGCCAAGTCCCTAGCGGGGGGTCAGAGACCCAGTACTTC.

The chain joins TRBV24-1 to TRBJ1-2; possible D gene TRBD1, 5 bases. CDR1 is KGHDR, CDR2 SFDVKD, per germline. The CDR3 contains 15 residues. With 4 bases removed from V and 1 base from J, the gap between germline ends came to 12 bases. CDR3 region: CATSDPNRSNYGYTF. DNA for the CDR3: TGTGCCACCAGTGACCCGAACAGGAGTAACTATGGCTACACCTTC.

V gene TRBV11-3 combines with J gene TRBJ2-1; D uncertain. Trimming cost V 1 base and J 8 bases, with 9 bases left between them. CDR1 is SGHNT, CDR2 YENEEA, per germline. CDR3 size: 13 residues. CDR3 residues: CASSLGLEDEQFF. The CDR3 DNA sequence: TGTGCCAGCAGCTTAGGACTGGAAGATGAGCAGTTCTTC.

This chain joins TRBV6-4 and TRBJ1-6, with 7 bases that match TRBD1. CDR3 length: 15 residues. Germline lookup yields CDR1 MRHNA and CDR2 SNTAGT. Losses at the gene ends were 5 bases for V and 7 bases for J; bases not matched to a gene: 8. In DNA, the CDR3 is TGTGCCAGCAGTCCCAGGGGGGACAGAAATTCACCCCTCCACTTT. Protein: CASSPRGDRNSPLHF.

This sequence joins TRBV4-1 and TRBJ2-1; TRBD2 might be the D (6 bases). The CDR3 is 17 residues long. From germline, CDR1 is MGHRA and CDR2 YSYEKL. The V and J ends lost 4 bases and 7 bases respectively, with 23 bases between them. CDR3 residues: CASSPWGLMPRDNEQFF. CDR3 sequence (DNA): TGCGCCAGCAGCCCGTGGGGGTTGATGCCGCGGGATAATGAGCAGTTCTTC.

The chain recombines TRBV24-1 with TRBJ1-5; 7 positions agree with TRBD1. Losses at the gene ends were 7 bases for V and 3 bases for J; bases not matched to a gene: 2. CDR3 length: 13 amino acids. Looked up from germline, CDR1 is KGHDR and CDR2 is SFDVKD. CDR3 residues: CATRQGSNQPQHF. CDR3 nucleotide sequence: TGTGCCACCAGACAGGGGTCCAATCAGCCCCAGCATTTT.

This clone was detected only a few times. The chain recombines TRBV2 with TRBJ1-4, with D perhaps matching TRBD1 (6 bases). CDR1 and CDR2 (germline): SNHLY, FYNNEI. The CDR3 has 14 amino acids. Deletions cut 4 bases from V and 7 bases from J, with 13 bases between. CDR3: CASSVQGMGEKLFF. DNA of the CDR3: TGTGCCAGCAGTGTACAGGGAATGGGTGAAAAACTGTTTTTT. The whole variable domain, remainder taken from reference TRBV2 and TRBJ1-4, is EPEVTQTPSHQVTQMGQEVILRCVPISNHLYFYWYRQILGQKVEFLVSFYNNEISEKSEIFDDQFSVERPDGSNFTLKIRSTKLEDSAMYFCASSVQGMGEKLFFGSGTQLSVL.

CDR3 DNA sequence: TGTGCCAGCAGCCAAACTAGCGGGGGGGCCTACGAGCAGTACTTC. Its protein is CASSQTSGGAYEQYF. The chain recombines TRBV5-4 with TRBJ2-7, with 13 nucleotides matching TRBD2. The V segment lost 4 bases and the J segment 2 bases; nucleotides outside the gene matches: 3. The V gene's germline CDR1 is SGHNT and CDR2 YYREEE (reference sequence). The CDR3 spans 15 residues.

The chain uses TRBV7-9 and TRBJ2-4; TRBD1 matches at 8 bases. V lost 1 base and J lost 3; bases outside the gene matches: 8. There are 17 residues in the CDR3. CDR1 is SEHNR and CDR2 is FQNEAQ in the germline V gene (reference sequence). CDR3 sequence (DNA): TGTGCCAGCAGCTTAGTGCCCTCGACAGGGGACAAAAACATTCAGTACTTC. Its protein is CASSLVPSTGDKNIQYF.

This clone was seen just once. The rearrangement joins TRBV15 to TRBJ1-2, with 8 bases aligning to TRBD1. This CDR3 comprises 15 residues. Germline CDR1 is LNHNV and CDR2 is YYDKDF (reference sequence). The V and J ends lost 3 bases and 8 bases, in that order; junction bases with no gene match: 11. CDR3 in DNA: TGTGCCACCAGCAGTCAACTGACAGGGGTAGGCGGCTACACCTTC. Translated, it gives CATSSQLTGVGGYTF.

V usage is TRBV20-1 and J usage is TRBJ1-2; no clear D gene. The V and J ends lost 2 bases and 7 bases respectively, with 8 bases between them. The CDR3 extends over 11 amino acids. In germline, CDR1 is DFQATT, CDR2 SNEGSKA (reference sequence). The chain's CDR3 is CSARPQVGYTF. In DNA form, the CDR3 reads TGCAGTGCTAGACCTCAGGTTGGCTACACCTTC.